Presented here are 31 T cell receptor beta chains from one specimen sequenced in a study of blood T cells in healthy people across ages. Then a second PCR, running about 6 to 11 cycles, was carried out with a sample-barcoded 5' primer and a J-beta primer mix. A single record per CDR3 protein comes from TCRdb applying MiXCR to the 5' RACE reads. The sample carries some 880,000 distinct CDR3 sequences, around 34% recorded once. Sequencing was done on a sample of blood. These TCRs come from a young man in good health.

The chain uses TRBV5-1 and TRBJ2-7, with 9 positions matching TRBD2. The J call may be mistaken, given a closer DNA end match to TRBJ2-5. The CDR3 runs to 13 residues. Germline assignment: CDR1 SGHRS and CDR2 YFSETQ. DNA of the CDR3: TGCGCCCGCGGACTAGCGATAGGAGAGACCCAGTACTTC. Amino acid sequence: CARGLAIGETQYF.

This rearrangement joins TRBV20-1 to TRBJ2-5; 9 positions agree with TRBD2. The tail of the sequence fits TRBJ2-7 better, so the J call may be wrong. The length of the CDR3 is 15 residues. Per germline, CDR1 DFQATT and CDR2 SNEGSKA (reference sequence). CDR3 loop: CSASRPGLAGLEQYF. Written as DNA, the CDR3 is TGCAGTGCTAGCAGACCGGGACTAGCCGGACTCGAGCAGTACTTC.

This clonotype was seen once. V usage is TRBV14 and J usage is TRBJ1-1, with D possibly being TRBD1 (5 bases). From germline, CDR1 is SGHDN and CDR2 FVKESK. V gave up 0 bases and J gave up 3 bases, with 14 bases separating them. The CDR3 totals 16 residues. The CDR3 bases are TGTGCCAGCAGCCAAGAGGGGCAGGGTGTGGACACTGAAGCTTTCTTT. Its protein is CASSQEGQGVDTEAFF.

This clonotype showed up just a few times. This chain joins TRBV12-5 and TRBJ2-7, with D possibly TRBD1 on 6 matching bases. Germline V lookup: CDR1 LGHNT, CDR2 FRNRAP. The CDR3 covers 15 residues. Deletions cut 0 bases from V and 3 bases from J, with 12 bases between. CDR3 amino acids: CASGLVAGAIYEQYF. Written as DNA, the CDR3 is TGTGCTAGTGGTTTGGTTGCAGGGGCAATCTACGAGCAGTACTTC.

There are a few counts of this clonotype. V is TRBV7-8 and J is TRBJ1-2; D is ambiguous. The V end was cut by 5 bases, the J end by 4 bases, with 23 bases between. CDR1 is SGHVS, CDR2 FQNEAQ, per germline. This CDR3 region has 17 residues. The CDR3 coding sequence is TGTGCCAGCAGCCCTAGTCCAACTCCCAGGACGGCCTATGGCTACACCTTC. Its protein is CASSPSPTPRTAYGYTF.

This clonotype showed up just a few times. The rearrangement uses TRBV7-9 and TRBJ2-3; TRBD1 or TRBD2 may be the D gene (5 bases each). V lost 5 bases and J lost 0, with 9 bases in between. This CDR3 has 14 residues. Germline CDR1 and CDR2: SEHNR and FQNEAQ (reference sequence). This CDR3 reads CASSGGASTDTQYF. Written as DNA, the CDR3 is TGTGCCAGCAGCGGGGGAGCTAGCACAGATACGCAGTATTTT.

V is TRBV12-3 or TRBV12-4 and J is TRBJ2-1; 9 nucleotides align to TRBD1. With the DNA end fitting TRBJ2-7 better, the J assignment may be wrong. The CDR3 length is 15 residues. The CDR3 DNA sequence: TGTGCCAGCCTGGAGGGACAGGGATCCTACAATGAGCAGTACTTC. This codes for CASLEGQGSYNEQYF.

The chain recombines TRBV12-3 or TRBV12-4 with TRBJ1-2, with TRBD1 matching 8 bases. Trimming took 7 bases from V and 7 from J; bases not matched to a gene: 8. The CDR3 runs 13 residues. In DNA, the CDR3 is TGTGCCAGCATCAACGACAGGGGCGGTGGCTACACCTTC. This encodes CASINDRGGGYTF.

This clonotype has only a few counts. Compared with germline, one end of the junction differs, possibly owing to a read error. The V call is TRBV5-1, the J call TRBJ1-3; D possibly corresponds to TRBD1 (5 bases). The CDR3 totals 15 residues. Per the germline V gene, CDR1 is SGHRS and CDR2 is YFSETQ. This CDR3 is CATSLTGDSGNTIYF. DNA of the CDR3: TGCGCCACCAGCCTCACGGGGGACTCTGGAAACACCATATATTTT.

This clonotype was counted at least ten times. This sequence joins TRBV7-9 and TRBJ2-3; a possible D gene is TRBD1 (5 bases). CDR1 is SEHNR, CDR2 FQNEAQ, per germline (reference sequence). V lost 2 bases, J lost 4 bases, and 16 bases lay in between. The CDR3 length is 16 residues. CDR3 bases: TGTGCCAGCAGCTTAAACCAAGGGGCCCTCGCAGATACGCAGTATTTT. Translation: CASSLNQGALADTQYF.

The V gene is TRBV7-3, the J gene TRBJ1-1, with D tentatively TRBD1 (5 bases). Trimming shortened V by 5 bases and J by 5 bases, and 15 bases separated the two germline ends. The CDR3 covers 14 residues. The germline V gene encodes CDR1 SGHTA and CDR2 FQGTGA. The CDR3 DNA follows: TGTGCCAGCAGCCCTAGAGCAGGGCGAACTGAAGCTTTCTTT. Translating gives CASSPRAGRTEAFF.

This clonotype was recorded a few times. This rearrangement joins TRBV2 to TRBJ2-1; 14 nucleotides match TRBD2. There are 16 residues in the CDR3. The germline V gene encodes CDR1 SNHLY and CDR2 FYNNEI. The J segment lost 2 bases and the V segment lost 7 bases, leaving 4 bases of the junction unmatched. CDR3 in amino acids: CASIGLAGGTYNEQFF. The CDR3 DNA reads as TGTGCCAGCATTGGACTAGCGGGGGGTACCTACAATGAGCAGTTCTTC.

This clonotype was recorded a few times. The chain employs TRBV9 and TRBJ2-3, with TRBD2 matching 7 bases. Germline assignment: CDR1 SGDLS and CDR2 YYNGEE. The CDR3 runs 18 residues. Trimming at V came to 3 bases and at J to 2 bases, leaving 15 bases not matched to a gene. CDR3 region: CASSAGPKGAGSTDTQYF. The CDR3 bases are TGTGCCAGCAGCGCCGGGCCAAAAGGAGCGGGGTCCACAGATACGCAGTATTTT.

The table lists this clonotype with many counts. The chain joins TRBV4-2 to TRBJ2-5, with TRBD2 identical over 8 bases. Germline CDR1 is LGHNA and CDR2 is YNFKEQ. The CDR3 runs 16 residues. The V segment lost 5 bases and the J segment 2 bases; nucleotides outside the gene matches: 10. The CDR3 DNA sequence: TGTGCCAGCAGCACCTCGGGGGGGTCACTACAAGAGACCCAGTACTTC. Protein sequence: CASSTSGGSLQETQYF.

This clonotype was detected a few times. The chain combines TRBV20-1 with TRBJ1-6, with no clear D. The CDR3 totals 16 residues. The V gene lost 1 base and the J gene lost 0 bases, with 10 bases spanning the gap. CDR1 and CDR2 from the germline V gene are DFQATT and SNEGSKA (reference sequence). DNA of the CDR3: TGCAGTGCTAGAGTTCTAGGGAGCTCCTATAATTCACCCCTCCACTTT. Protein: CSARVLGSSYNSPLHF.

This rearrangement joins TRBV29-1 to TRBJ2-5, with 8 bases matching TRBD1. J lost 13 bases, V lost 7 bases, and 11 bases had no gene match. CDR1 and CDR2 from the germline V gene are SQVTM and ANQGSEA. CDR3 length equals 11 residues. CDR3 amino acids: CSGIGQGGRYF. CDR3 coding DNA: TGCAGCGGGATCGGACAGGGTGGTAGGTACTTC.

The rearrangement joins TRBV21-1 to TRBJ2-7; TRBD1 is the table's D call, not checked against the DNA. TRBV21-1 is a listed pseudogene. The CDR3 consists of 13 residues. The CDR3 is CASSKGTGGEQYF. CDR3 DNA: TGTGCCAGCAGCAAAGGGACAGGGGGCGAGCAGTACTTC.

This clonotype was detected many times. The chain joins TRBV7-9 to TRBJ2-3, with TRBD1 as a possible D gene (5 bases). The CDR3 contains 15 residues. Germline assignment: CDR1 SEHNR and CDR2 FQNEAQ (reference sequence). The V end was cut by 5 bases, the J end by 2 bases, with 14 bases between. Here the CDR3 reads CASSPPGIHTDTQYF. CDR3 nucleotides: TGTGCCAGCAGCCCGCCAGGGATTCACACAGATACGCAGTATTTT. Drawing the rest from reference TRBV7-9 and TRBJ2-3, the complete variable domain is DTGVSQNPRHKITKRGQNVTFRCDPISEHNRLYWYRQTLGQGPEFLTYFQNEAQLEKSRLLSDRFSAERPKGSFSTLEIQRTEQGDSAMYLCASSPPGIHTDTQYFGPGTRLTVL.

The V and J genes are TRBV7-2 and TRBJ2-1; 8 bases match TRBD2. The CDR3 runs 15 residues. The ends lost 1 base at V and 13 bases at J; junction bases unmatched: 12. Germline CDR1 and CDR2: SGHTA and FQGNSA. CDR3 DNA sequence: TGTGCCAGCAGCTTAGGCTACGGGGGGGAAGAGACCCAGTTCTTC. This sequence encodes CASSLGYGGEETQFF.

This clonotype was found a few times. The V call is TRBV15, the J call TRBJ2-3; D might be TRBD2 (6 bases). Per germline, CDR1 LNHNV and CDR2 YYDKDF (reference sequence). Between the trimmed V and J ends, which lost 11 bases and 3 bases, there was a span of 24 bases. CDR3 size: 16 residues. CDR3: CASSSGDLGGTDTQYF. The CDR3 bases are TGTGCCTCCTCCTCGGGGGACCTTGGGGGTACAGATACGCAGTATTTT.

This clonotype was counted at least ten times. The chain has TRBV4-2 and TRBJ2-5; either TRBD1 or TRBD2 may fit D (5 bases each). Per the germline V gene, CDR1 is LGHNA and CDR2 is YNFKEQ. With 0 bases removed from V and 5 bases from J, the gap between germline ends came to 10 bases. The CDR3 contains 14 residues. The CDR3 loop reads CASSQDYRGETQYF. Here the CDR3 DNA reads TGTGCCAGCAGCCAAGACTATCGGGGCGAGACCCAGTACTTC.

This clonotype was observed at least ten times. The rearrangement uses TRBV27 and TRBJ2-7, with 9 bases lining up with TRBD1. The CDR3 runs to 15 residues. Germline loops: CDR1 MNHEY, CDR2 SMNVEV (reference sequence). The junction had 7 bases not matched to a gene; V was cut back by 6 bases and J by 1 base. This chain's CDR3 is CASRPGTGQSYEQYF. CDR3 nucleotides: TGTGCCAGCAGGCCCGGGACAGGGCAATCCTACGAGCAGTACTTC.

This clonotype occurred a few times. V usage is TRBV3-1 and J usage is TRBJ1-6; perhaps TRBD1 as D (6 bases). This CDR3 is 18 amino acids long. Germline V gene lookup returns CDR1 LGHDT and CDR2 YNNKEL (reference sequence). The V gene lost 2 bases and the J gene lost 3 bases, with 17 bases spanning the gap. CDR3 nucleotides: TGTGCCAGCAGCCAATCCCCCCTTGGCAGGGGCTATAATTCACCCCTCCACTTT. Translating it yields CASSQSPLGRGYNSPLHF.

The genes are TRBV29-1 and TRBJ2-5, with D unclear. Per germline, CDR1 SQVTM and CDR2 ANQGSEA. The CDR3 has 13 residues. Trimming shortened V by 4 bases and J by 0 bases, and 9 bases separated the two germline ends. CDR3: CSVAGSNQETQYF. The CDR3 DNA follows: TGCAGCGTTGCCGGTAGCAACCAAGAGACCCAGTACTTC.

This clonotype was seen more than once but under ten times. This chain connects TRBV13 to TRBJ2-1, with TRBD1 identical over 9 bases. There are 16 residues in the CDR3. The junction had 4 bases not matched to a gene; V was cut back by 3 bases and J by 1 base. Per the germline V gene, CDR1 is PRHDT and CDR2 is FYEKMQ (reference sequence). CDR3 amino acids: CASSFRDRESYNEQFF. The CDR3 nucleotides read TGTGCCAGCAGCTTTAGGGACAGGGAATCCTACAATGAGCAGTTCTTC.

The chain has TRBV4-3 and TRBJ2-1, with 9 bases matching TRBD2. The CDR3 sequence is 16 residues long. The junction had 12 bases not matched to a gene; V was cut back by 5 bases and J by 7 bases. Germline CDR1 is LGHNA and CDR2 is YSLEER. Here the CDR3 reads CASSVMAGGPRNEQFF. The CDR3 coding sequence is TGCGCCAGCAGCGTGATGGCGGGGGGGCCGAGAAATGAGCAGTTCTTC.

The chain employs TRBV5-5 and TRBJ2-2; possible D gene TRBD2, 6 bases. The CDR3 runs to 14 residues. Trimming took off 4 bases at V and 1 base at J, with 8 bases between the two ends. Germline lookup yields CDR1 SGHKS and CDR2 YYEKEE (reference sequence). In nucleotides, the CDR3 is TGTGCCAGCAGCGGGACTCTGAACACCGGGGAGCTGTTTTTT. It is translated as CASSGTLNTGELFF.

J is TRBJ2-4 and V is TRBV18; D remains ambiguous. The last part of the DNA fits TRBJ2-5 better; the J call may be wrong. Germline V gene data show CDR1 as KGHSH and CDR2 as LQKENI. The CDR3 is 15 amino acids. The CDR3 sequence is CASSPLQSEKETQYF. The CDR3 nucleotides are TGTGCCAGCTCACCACTACAGTCCGAAAAGGAGACCCAGTACTTC.

The rearrangement uses TRBV12-3 or TRBV12-4 and TRBJ2-3; D not resolved. The V end was cut by 1 base, the J end by 4 bases, with 12 bases between. This CDR3 comprises 15 residues. The CDR3 bases are TGTGCCAGCAGTTTAGGCCTCCAGAGCGCAGATACGCAGTATTTT. It translates to CASSLGLQSADTQYF.

This chain joins TRBV4-2 and TRBJ2-5, with a weak D call TRBD1 (6 bases). V gave up 4 bases and J gave up 5 bases, with 17 bases separating them. CDR1 is LGHNA and CDR2 is YNFKEQ in the germline V gene. The CDR3 is made up of 15 amino acids. CDR3 amino acids: CASSPSRSQGETQYF. CDR3 coding DNA: TGTGCCAGCAGCCCATCGAGGAGCCAGGGGGAGACCCAGTACTTC.

The gene calls are TRBV5-1 and TRBJ1-3; the D is unclear. The CDR3 covers 16 residues. Germline CDR1 and CDR2: SGHRS and YFSETQ. V dropped 0 bases and J dropped 5 bases, with 15 bases sitting between them. The CDR3 loop is CASSLDRGRDRNTIYF. The CDR3 coding sequence is TGCGCCAGCAGCTTGGATCGGGGAAGGGATCGAAACACCATATATTTT.